These 8 T cell receptor beta chains were all obtained from the same sample, sequenced in a study of CD8+ T cells in alopecia areata. RNA was extracted and reverse transcribed into cDNA as the sequencing template. The repertoire was sequenced with immunoSEQ multiplex PCR; TCRdb's copy has only in-frame clones and lacks some. The profile shows around 250,000 clones, 67% of them singletons. The input for sequencing was CD4+ T cells sorted from blood, taken at week 0. These receptors were collected from a human donor with alopecia areata.

The J gene is TRBJ1-2, the V gene TRBV9; D is possibly TRBD1 (6 bases). Trimming left V 2 bases short and J 4 bases short, with 9 bases between. This CDR3 comprises 13 residues. Germline V CDR1 and CDR2: SGDLS, YYNGEE. The CDR3 DNA reads TGTGCCAGCAGCGTCGGACAGCCCTATGGCTACACCTTC. Translated: CASSVGQPYGYTF.

This clone was observed a handful of times. The rearrangement uses TRBV30 and TRBJ2-7, with D possibly being TRBD2 (7 bases). The length of the CDR3 is 12 residues. V was shortened by 3 bases and J by 8 bases, with 14 bases between the two germline ends. The germline CDR1 and CDR2 sequences are GTSNPN and SVGIG (reference sequence). CDR3 protein: CAWSGGQIKQYF. CDR3 coding DNA: TGTGCCTGGAGCGGGGGGCAAATCAAGCAGTACTTC.

The chain carries TRBV30 and TRBJ2-1; D unclear. Germline V CDR1 and CDR2: GTSNPN, SVGIG (reference sequence). The CDR3 covers 12 residues. Trimming removed 2 bases at V and 4 bases at J, with 6 bases between. This CDR3 is CAWSTTYNEQFF. The DNA for the CDR3 is TGTGCCTGGAGTACAACATACAATGAGCAGTTCTTC.

This clone has just a few counts. The CDR3 nucleotides are TGTGCCAGCAGGTTGGGAGTATACAATGAGCAGTTCTTC. Amino acids: CASRLGVYNEQFF. The J gene is TRBJ2-1, the V gene TRBV6-5, with D perhaps matching TRBD2 (5 bases). Germline V gives CDR1 MNHEY, CDR2 SVGAGI. This CDR3 is built from 13 residues. The V end lost 6 bases, the J end lost 4 bases, and 10 bases lay between the germline ends.

This clone was recorded a few times. The rearrangement links TRBV29-1 to TRBJ2-3, with TRBD1 matching 9 bases. This CDR3 has 13 residues. J lost 2 bases, V lost 4 bases, and 1 base had no gene match. The V gene's germline CDR1 is SQVTM and CDR2 ANQGSEA. The CDR3 DNA follows: TGCAGCGTTGGGGACAGGGTCACAGATACGCAGTATTTT. This translates into CSVGDRVTDTQYF.

This chain joins TRBV15 and TRBJ2-4, with a weak D call TRBD2 (6 bases). V was trimmed by 1 base and J by 8 bases, leaving 9 bases between them. The germline V gene encodes CDR1 LNHNV and CDR2 YYDKDF (reference sequence). The CDR3 is 13 residues long. The DNA for the CDR3 is TGTGCCACCAGCAGAGGCGGAGGGGACATTCAGTACTTC. It is translated as CATSRGGGDIQYF.

The genes are TRBV4-3 and TRBJ1-2, with a weak D call TRBD1 (5 bases). This CDR3 has 14 amino acids. Germline V gene lookup returns CDR1 LGHNA and CDR2 YSLEER. The V end was cut by 4 bases, the J end by 2 bases, with 11 bases between. CDR3 sequence (DNA): TGCGCCAGCAGCCGGGACGTAGAAAACTATGGCTACACCTTC. It yields the protein CASSRDVENYGYTF.

The rearrangement links TRBV28 to TRBJ2-7; D unclear. The V end was cut by 6 bases, the J end by 4 bases, with 7 bases between. The CDR3 loop spans 11 amino acids. The germline V gene encodes CDR1 MDHEN and CDR2 SYDVKM. This CDR3 reads CASRELYEQYF. The CDR3 region has the DNA TGTGCCAGCAGAGAACTGTACGAGCAGTACTTC.